This TCR beta chain was sequenced during a study of CD8+ T cells in alopecia areata. Sorting from PBMCs produced CD4+ and CD8+ T cells. Sequencing relied on a cDNA template that was reverse transcribed from extracted RNA. Assay: immunoSEQ multiplex PCR; the TCRdb copy retains only in-frame clones and omits some. The sample lists over 200,000 clones; around 62% were seen once. Points from the study as a whole: Among patients, TCR sharing was less clear than in mice, a difference possibly due in part to HLA diversity in the patient population.

In germline, CDR1 is SEHNR, CDR2 FQNEAQ (reference sequence). With 1 base removed from V and 5 bases from J, the gap between germline ends came to 6 bases. CDR3 length equals 12 residues. Of note for this clone: Its antigen is unidentified.

This chain links TRBV7-9 with TRBJ2-7, with no clear D. This specimen was CD4+ T cells sorted from blood, taken at week 0. The sequence was obtained from a human donor with alopecia areata. The CDR3 sequence is CASSLEQHEQYF. The CDR3, as DNA: TGTGCCAGCAGCTTAGAACAGCACGAGCAGTACTTC. Variable domain in full (rest from reference TRBV7-9 and TRBJ2-7): DTGVSQNPRHKITKRGQNVTFRCDPISEHNRLYWYRQTLGQGPEFLTYFQNEAQLEKSRLLSDRFSAERPKGSFSTLEIQRTEQGDSAMYLCASSLEQHEQYFGPGTRLTVT.